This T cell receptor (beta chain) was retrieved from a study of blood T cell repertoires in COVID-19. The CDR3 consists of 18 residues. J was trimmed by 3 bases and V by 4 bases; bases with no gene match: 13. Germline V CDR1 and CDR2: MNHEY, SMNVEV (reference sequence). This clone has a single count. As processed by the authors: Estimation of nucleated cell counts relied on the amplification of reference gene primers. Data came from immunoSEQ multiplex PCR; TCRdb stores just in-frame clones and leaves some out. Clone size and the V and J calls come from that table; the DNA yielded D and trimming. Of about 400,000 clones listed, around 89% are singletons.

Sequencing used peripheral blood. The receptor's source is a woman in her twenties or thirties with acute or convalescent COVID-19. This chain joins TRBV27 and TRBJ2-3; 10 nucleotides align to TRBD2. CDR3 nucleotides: TGTGCCAGCAGTTCGGGCGCTAGCGGGGGCCGGAGGACAGATACGCAGTATTTT. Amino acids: CASSSGASGGRRTDTQYF.